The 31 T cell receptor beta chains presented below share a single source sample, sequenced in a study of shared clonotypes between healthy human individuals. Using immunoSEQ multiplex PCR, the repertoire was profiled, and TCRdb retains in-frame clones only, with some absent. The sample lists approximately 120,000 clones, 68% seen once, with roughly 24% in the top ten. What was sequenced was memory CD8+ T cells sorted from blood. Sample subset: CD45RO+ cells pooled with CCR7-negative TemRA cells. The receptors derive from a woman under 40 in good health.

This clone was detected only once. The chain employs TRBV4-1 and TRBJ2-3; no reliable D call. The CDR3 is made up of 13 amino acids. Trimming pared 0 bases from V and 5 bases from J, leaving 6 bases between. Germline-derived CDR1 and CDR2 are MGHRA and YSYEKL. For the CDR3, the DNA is TGCGCCAGCAGCCAAGAGGGAAAAGATACGCAGTATTTT. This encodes CASSQEGKDTQYF.

The CDR3 reads CASSQGTGANTEAFF. The CDR3 DNA reads TGCGCCAGCAGCCAGGGGACAGGAGCTAACACTGAAGCTTTCTTT. The chain couples TRBV4-1 to TRBJ1-1, with 8 bases aligning to TRBD1. CDR3 length: 15 residues. Germline assignment: CDR1 MGHRA and CDR2 YSYEKL. V gave up 3 bases and J gave up 2 bases; unmatched junction bases: 5.

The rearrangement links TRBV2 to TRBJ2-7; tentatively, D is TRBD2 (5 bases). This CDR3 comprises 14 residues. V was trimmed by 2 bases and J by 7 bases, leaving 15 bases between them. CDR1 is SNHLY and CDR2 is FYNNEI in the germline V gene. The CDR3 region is CASSERGYRGEQYF. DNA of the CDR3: TGTGCCAGCAGTGAACGCGGGTATCGTGGTGAGCAGTACTTC.

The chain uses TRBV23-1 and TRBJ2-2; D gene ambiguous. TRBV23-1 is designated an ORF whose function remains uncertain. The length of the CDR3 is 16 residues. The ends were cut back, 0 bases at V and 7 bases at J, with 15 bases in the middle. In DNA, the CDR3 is TGCGCCAGCAGTCAATCAGAACGCCCCTCAGGCGGGGAGCTGTTTTTT. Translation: CASSQSERPSGGELFF.

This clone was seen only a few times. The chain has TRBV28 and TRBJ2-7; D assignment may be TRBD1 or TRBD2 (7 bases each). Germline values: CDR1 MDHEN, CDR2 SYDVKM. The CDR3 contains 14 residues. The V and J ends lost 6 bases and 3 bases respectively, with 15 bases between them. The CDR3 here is CASRGGGNFYEQYF. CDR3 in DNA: TGTGCCAGCAGGGGAGGGGGCAATTTCTACGAGCAGTACTTC.

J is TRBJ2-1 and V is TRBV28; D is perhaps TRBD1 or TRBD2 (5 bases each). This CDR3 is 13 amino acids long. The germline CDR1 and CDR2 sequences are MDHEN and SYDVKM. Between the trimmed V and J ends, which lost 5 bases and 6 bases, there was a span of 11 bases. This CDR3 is CASSLTGPNEQFF. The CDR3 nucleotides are TGTGCCAGCAGTCTCACGGGACCCAATGAGCAGTTCTTC.

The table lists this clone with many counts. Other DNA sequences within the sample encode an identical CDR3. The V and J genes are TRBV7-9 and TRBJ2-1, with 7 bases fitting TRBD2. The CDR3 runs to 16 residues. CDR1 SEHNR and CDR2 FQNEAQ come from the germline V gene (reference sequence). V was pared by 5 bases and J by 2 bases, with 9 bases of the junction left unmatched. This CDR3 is CASSPRGGSAYNEQFF. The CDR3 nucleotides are TGTGCCAGCAGCCCTAGGGGAGGGTCGGCCTACAATGAGCAGTTCTTC.

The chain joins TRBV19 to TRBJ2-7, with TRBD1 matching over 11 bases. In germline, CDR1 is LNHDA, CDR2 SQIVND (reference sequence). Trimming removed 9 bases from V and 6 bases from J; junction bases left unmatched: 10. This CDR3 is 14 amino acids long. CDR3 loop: CASKDRDRGSEQYF. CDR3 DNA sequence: TGTGCCAGCAAGGACCGGGACAGGGGGTCCGAGCAGTACTTC. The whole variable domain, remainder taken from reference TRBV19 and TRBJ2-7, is DGGITQSPKYLFRKEGQNVTLSCEQNLNHDAMYWYRQDPGQGLRLIYYSQIVNDFQKGDIAEGYSVSREKKESFPLTVTSAQKNPTAFYLCASKDRDRGSEQYFGPGTRLTVT.

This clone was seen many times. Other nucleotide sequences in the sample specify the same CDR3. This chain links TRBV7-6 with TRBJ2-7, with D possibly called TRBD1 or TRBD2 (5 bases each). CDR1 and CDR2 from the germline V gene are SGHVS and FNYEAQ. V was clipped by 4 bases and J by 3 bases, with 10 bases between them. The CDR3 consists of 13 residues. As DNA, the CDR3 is TGTGCCAGCAGCTCGGGACCAAACTACGAGCAGTACTTC. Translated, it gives CASSSGPNYEQYF. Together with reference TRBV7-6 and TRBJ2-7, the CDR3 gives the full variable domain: GAGVSQSPRYKVTKRGQDVALRCDPISGHVSLYWYRQALGQGPEFLTYFNYEAQQDKSGLPNDRFSAERPEGSISTLTIQRTEQRDSAMYRCASSSGPNYEQYFGPGTRLTVT.

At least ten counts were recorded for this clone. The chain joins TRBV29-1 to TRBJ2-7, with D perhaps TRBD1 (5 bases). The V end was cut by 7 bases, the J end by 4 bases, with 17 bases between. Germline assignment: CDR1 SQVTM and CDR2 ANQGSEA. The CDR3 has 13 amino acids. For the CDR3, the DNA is TGCAGCGCCAATTACCCAGACAGTTACGAGCAGTACTTC. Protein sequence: CSANYPDSYEQYF.

Here the CDR3 reads CASRLLSTDTQYF. CDR3 nucleotide sequence: TGTGCCAGCAGACTCCTCTCCACAGATACGCAGTATTTT. The genes are TRBV27 and TRBJ2-3; D is unclear. The CDR3 runs to 13 residues. Trimming took off 6 bases at V and 2 bases at J, with 9 bases between the two ends. CDR1 and CDR2 from the germline V gene are MNHEY and SMNVEV (reference sequence).

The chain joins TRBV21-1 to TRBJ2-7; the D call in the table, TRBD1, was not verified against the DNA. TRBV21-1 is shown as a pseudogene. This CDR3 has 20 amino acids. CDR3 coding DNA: TGTGCCAGCAGCAAACGAGTGAAAATGAAGCGGACAGGCCTCTCCTACGAGCAGTACTTC. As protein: CASSKRVKMKRTGLSYEQYF.

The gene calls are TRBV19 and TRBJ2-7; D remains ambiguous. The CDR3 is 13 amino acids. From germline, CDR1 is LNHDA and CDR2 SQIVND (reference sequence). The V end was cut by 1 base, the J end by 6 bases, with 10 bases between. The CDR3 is CASSIGHSGEQYF. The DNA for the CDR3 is TGTGCCAGTAGTATAGGTCATTCCGGCGAGCAGTACTTC.

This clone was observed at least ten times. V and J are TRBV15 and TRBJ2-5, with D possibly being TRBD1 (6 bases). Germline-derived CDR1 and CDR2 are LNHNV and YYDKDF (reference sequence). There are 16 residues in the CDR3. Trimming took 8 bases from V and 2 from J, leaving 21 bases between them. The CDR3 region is CATLNQGRGGQETQYF. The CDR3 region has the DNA TGTGCCACCCTTAACCAGGGAAGAGGGGGACAAGAGACCCAGTACTTC.

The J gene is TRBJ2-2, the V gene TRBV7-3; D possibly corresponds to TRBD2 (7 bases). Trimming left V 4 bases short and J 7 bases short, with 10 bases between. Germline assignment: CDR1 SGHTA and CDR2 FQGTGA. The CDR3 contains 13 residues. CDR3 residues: CASSYREGGELFF. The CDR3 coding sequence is TGTGCCAGCAGCTACAGGGAGGGCGGGGAGCTGTTTTTT.

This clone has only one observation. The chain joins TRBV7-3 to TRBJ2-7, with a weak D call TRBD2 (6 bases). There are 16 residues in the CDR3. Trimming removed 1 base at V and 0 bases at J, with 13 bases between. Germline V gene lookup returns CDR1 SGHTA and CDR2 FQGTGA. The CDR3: CASSLSSGGSSYEQYF. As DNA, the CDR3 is TGTGCCAGCAGCTTAAGTAGCGGCGGTAGCTCCTACGAGCAGTACTTC.

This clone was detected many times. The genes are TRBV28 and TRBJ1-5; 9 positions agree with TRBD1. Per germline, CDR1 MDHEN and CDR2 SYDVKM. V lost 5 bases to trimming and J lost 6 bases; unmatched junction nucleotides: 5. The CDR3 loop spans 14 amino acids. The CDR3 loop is CASSRDREAQPQHF. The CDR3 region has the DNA TGTGCCAGCAGTAGGGACAGGGAGGCTCAGCCCCAGCATTTT.

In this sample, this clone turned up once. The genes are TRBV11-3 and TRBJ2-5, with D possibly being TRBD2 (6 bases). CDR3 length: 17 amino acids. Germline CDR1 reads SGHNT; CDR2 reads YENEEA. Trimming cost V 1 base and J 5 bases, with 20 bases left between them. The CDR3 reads CASSLGAGGIVGETQYF. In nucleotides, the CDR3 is TGTGCCAGCAGCTTAGGAGCCGGCGGGATAGTCGGGGAGACCCAGTACTTC. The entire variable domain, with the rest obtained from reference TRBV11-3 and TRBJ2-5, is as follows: EAGVVQSPRYKIIEKKQPVAFWCNPISGHNTLYWYLQNLGQGPELLIRYENEEAVDDSQLPKDRFSAERLKGVDSTLKIQPAELGDSAVYLCASSLGAGGIVGETQYFGPGTRLLVL.

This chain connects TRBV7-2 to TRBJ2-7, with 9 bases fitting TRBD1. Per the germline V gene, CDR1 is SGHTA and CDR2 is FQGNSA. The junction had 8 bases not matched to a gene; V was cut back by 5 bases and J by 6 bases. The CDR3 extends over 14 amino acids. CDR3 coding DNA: TGTGCCAGCAGCCCCTGGACAGGGGCGCGCGAGCAGTACTTC. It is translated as CASSPWTGAREQYF.

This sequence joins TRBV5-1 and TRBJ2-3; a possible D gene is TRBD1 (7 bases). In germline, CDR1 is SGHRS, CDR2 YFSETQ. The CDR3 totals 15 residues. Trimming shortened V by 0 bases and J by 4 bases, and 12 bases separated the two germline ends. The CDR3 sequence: CASSLEDREADTQYF. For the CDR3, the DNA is TGCGCCAGCAGCTTGGAAGACAGGGAGGCAGATACGCAGTATTTT.

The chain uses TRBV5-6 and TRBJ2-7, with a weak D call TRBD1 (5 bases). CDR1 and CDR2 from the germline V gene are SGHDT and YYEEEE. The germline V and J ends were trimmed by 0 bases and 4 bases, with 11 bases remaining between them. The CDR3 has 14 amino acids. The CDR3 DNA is TGTGCCAGCAGCTTGGGCAGGGTCCAGTACGAGCAGTACTTC. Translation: CASSLGRVQYEQYF.

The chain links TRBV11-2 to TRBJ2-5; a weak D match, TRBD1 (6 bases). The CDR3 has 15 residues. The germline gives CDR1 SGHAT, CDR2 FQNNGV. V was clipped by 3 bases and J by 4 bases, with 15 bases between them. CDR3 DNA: TGTGCCAGCAGCTTCCCAGGGGTTAGAGGAGAGACCCAGTACTTC. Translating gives CASSFPGVRGETQYF.

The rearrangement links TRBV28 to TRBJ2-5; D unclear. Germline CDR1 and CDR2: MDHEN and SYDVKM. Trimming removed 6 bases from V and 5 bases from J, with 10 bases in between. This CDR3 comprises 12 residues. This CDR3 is CASSPLSETQYF. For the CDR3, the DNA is TGTGCCAGCAGCCCGCTATCCGAGACCCAGTACTTC.

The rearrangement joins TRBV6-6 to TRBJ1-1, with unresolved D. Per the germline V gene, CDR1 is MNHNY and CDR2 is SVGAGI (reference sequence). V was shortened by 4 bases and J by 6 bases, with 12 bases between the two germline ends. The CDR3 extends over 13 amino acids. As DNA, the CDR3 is TGTGCCAGCAGTTCCCAAAGCGGCGCTGAAGCTTTCTTT. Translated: CASSSQSGAEAFF.

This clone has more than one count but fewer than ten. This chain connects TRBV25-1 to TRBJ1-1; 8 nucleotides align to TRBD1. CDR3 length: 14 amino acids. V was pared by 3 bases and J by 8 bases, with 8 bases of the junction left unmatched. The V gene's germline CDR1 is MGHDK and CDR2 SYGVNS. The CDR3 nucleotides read TGTGCCAGCAGTGAGCCCGGGACAGGCCAAGAAGCTTTCTTT. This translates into CASSEPGTGQEAFF.

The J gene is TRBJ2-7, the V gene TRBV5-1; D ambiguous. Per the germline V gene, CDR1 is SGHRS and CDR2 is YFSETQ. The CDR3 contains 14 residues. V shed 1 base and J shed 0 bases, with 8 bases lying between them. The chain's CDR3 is CASSLFAFSYEQYF. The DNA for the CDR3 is TGCGCCAGCAGCTTGTTTGCCTTCTCCTACGAGCAGTACTTC.

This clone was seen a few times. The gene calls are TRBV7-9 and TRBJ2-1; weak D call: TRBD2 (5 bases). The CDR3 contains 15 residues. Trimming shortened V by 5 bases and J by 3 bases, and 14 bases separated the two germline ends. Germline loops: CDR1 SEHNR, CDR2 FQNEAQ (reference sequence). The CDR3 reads CASSQEEASYNEQFF. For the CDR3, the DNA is TGTGCCAGCAGCCAAGAGGAGGCTAGCTACAATGAGCAGTTCTTC.

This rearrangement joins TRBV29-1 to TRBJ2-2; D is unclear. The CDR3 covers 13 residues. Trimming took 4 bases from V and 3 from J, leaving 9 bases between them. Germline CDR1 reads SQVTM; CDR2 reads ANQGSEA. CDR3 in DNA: TGCAGCGTTGGCAGCCCGCACACCGGGGAGCTGTTTTTT. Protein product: CSVGSPHTGELFF.

Written as DNA, the CDR3 is TGTGCCAGCGGACCCGACGGCTCCTACGAGCAGTACTTC. Translation: CASGPDGSYEQYF. The chain uses TRBV18 and TRBJ2-7; no clear D. Germline V gene data show CDR1 as KGHSH and CDR2 as LQKENI. Between the trimmed V and J ends, which lost 8 bases and 0 bases, there was a span of 11 bases. This CDR3 has 13 amino acids.

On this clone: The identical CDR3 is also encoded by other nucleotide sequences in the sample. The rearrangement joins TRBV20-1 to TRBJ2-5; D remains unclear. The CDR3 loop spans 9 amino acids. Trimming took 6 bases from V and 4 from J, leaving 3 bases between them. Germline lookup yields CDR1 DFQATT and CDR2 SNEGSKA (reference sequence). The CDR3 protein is CSAGETQYF. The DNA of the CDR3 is TGCAGTGCAGGAGAGACCCAGTACTTC.

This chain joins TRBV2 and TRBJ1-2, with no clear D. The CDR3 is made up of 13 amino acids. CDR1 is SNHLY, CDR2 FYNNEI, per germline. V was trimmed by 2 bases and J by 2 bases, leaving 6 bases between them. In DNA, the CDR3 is TGTGCCAGCAGTGAATATCTGAACTATGGCTACACCTTC. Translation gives CASSEYLNYGYTF.